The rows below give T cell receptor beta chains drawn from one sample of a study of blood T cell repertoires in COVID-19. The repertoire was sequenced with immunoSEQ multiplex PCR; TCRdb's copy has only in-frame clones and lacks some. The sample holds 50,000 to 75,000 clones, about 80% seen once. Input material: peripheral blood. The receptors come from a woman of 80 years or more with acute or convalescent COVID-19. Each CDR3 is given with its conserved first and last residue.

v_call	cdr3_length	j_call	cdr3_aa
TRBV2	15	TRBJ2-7	CASSEARQGAYEQYF
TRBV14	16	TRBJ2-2	CASSQVEQGEPGELFF
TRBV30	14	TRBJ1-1	CAWRYQVMNTEAFF
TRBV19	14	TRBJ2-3	CASTRGLGANTQYF
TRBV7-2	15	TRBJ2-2	CASRLPLTSPGELFF
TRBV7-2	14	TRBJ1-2	CASSFLTGGGLYTF
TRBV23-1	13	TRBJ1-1	CASSQASRGEAFF
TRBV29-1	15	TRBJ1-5	CSVSDGVLGNQPQHF
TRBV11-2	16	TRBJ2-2	CASSLPTSGIVGELFF
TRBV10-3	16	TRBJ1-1	CAISESGTGVDTEAFF
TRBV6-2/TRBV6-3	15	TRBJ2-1	CASSTGTSGRHEQFF
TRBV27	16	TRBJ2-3	CASSLQGRPSTDTQYF
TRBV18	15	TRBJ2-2	CASSPSGRHTGELFF
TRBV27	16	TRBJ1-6	CASTLTGVSYNSPLHF
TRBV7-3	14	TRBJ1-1	CASSRGGSSTEAFF
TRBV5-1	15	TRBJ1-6	CASSLEGAPQSPLHF